These 10 T cell receptor beta chains were sequenced from one sample in a study of beta chain features in type 1 diabetes. Their target antigens are unknown. General study points: Type 1 diabetes patients showed a moderate but significant shortening of TCRB CDR3s in all four CD4+ subsets.

As every portion of the isolated RNA was reverse transcribed, the sequencing read expressed TCRB transcripts. TCRdb's table, derived via immunoSEQ multiplex PCR, lists solely in-frame clones and lacks some. The data show about 250,000 clones, 11% seen once. Sequencing used naive CD4+ T cells from blood. These receptors all stem from a man aged 25 to 40 with type 1 diabetes.

This sequence joins TRBV4-1 and TRBJ2-2; possibly TRBD1 for D (6 bases). V lost 2 bases and J 7 bases, leaving 11 bases between the germline ends. The CDR3 totals 14 residues. CDR1 is MGHRA, CDR2 YSYEKL, per germline. This chain's CDR3 is CASSQPRGSGELFF. The CDR3 DNA follows: TGCGCCAGCAGCCAACCCAGGGGCAGCGGGGAGCTGTTTTTT.

This clone was counted between two and nine times. The V and J genes are TRBV9 and TRBJ1-6; 11 bases agree with TRBD1. J lost 9 bases, V lost 4 bases, and 6 bases had no gene match. CDR3 size: 15 residues. CDR1 and CDR2 from the germline V gene are SGDLS and YYNGEE. For the CDR3, the DNA is TGTGCCAGCAGCCTCGGACAGGGGGCGGTTTCACCCCTCCACTTT. This encodes CASSLGQGAVSPLHF.

This rearrangement joins TRBV6-6 to TRBJ1-6; D is unresolved. The germline gives CDR1 MNHNY, CDR2 SVGAGI (reference sequence). This CDR3 comprises 13 residues. V was trimmed by 0 bases and J by 7 bases, leaving 4 bases between them. The CDR3 DNA reads TGTGCCAGCAGTTACTCGGGCAATTCACCCCTCCACTTT. Encoded protein: CASSYSGNSPLHF.

V usage is TRBV9 and J usage is TRBJ2-1; TRBD2 might be the D (5 bases). The CDR3 runs 15 residues. V lost 4 bases to trimming and J lost 0 bases, with 11 bases between them. Germline CDR1 SGDLS, CDR2 YYNGEE. The CDR3: CASSPRGSSYNEQFF. The CDR3 DNA is TGTGCCAGCAGCCCCCGGGGAAGCTCCTACAATGAGCAGTTCTTC.

The rearrangement links TRBV4-3 to TRBJ2-2, with unresolved D. The CDR3 is made up of 14 amino acids. Germline V gene sequence: CDR1 LGHNA, CDR2 YSLEER. Trimming shortened V by 0 bases and J by 7 bases, and 9 bases separated the two germline ends. Here the CDR3 DNA reads TGCGCCAGCAGCCAAGAGCCCGCCTACGGGGAGCTGTTTTTT. Amino acid sequence: CASSQEPAYGELFF.

This clone was counted a few times. The chain joins TRBV29-1 to TRBJ1-2; 7 positions agree with TRBD1. In germline, CDR1 is SQVTM, CDR2 ANQGSEA. Trimming at V came to 5 bases and at J to 4 bases, leaving 4 bases not matched to a gene. The CDR3 contains 12 residues. CDR3 coding DNA: TGCAGCGTTCGACAGGGAGGCTATGGCTACACCTTC. Protein product: CSVRQGGYGYTF.

The chain combines TRBV6-5 with TRBJ1-5, with D possibly TRBD1 on 6 matching bases. The germline CDR1 and CDR2 sequences are MNHEY and SVGAGI. CDR3 length: 14 residues. Trimming shortened V by 2 bases and J by 6 bases, and 11 bases separated the two germline ends. CDR3 DNA sequence: TGTGCCAGCAGTTACGCCCTGGGGGCTCAGCCCCAGCATTTT. Amino acids: CASSYALGAQPQHF.

The rearrangement joins TRBV7-9 to TRBJ2-1; 7 positions match TRBD2. This CDR3 region has 14 residues. The V segment lost 3 bases and the J segment 4 bases; nucleotides outside the gene matches: 3. Germline V lookup: CDR1 SEHNR, CDR2 FQNEAQ (reference sequence). The CDR3 sequence: CASSFLAEYNEQFF. Here the CDR3 DNA reads TGTGCCAGCAGCTTTCTAGCGGAGTACAATGAGCAGTTCTTC. The whole variable domain, filled in from reference TRBV7-9 and TRBJ2-1, reads DTGVSQNPRHKITKRGQNVTFRCDPISEHNRLYWYRQTLGQGPEFLTYFQNEAQLEKSRLLSDRFSAERPKGSFSTLEIQRTEQGDSAMYLCASSFLAEYNEQFFGPGTRLTVL.

The V gene is TRBV7-2, the J gene TRBJ1-2; D gene uncertain. This CDR3 is 11 amino acids long. V lost 6 bases, J lost 5 bases, and 7 bases lay in between. Germline CDR1 is SGHTA and CDR2 is FQGNSA. CDR3 loop: CASSFGYGYTF. Here the CDR3 DNA reads TGTGCCAGCAGTTTCGGTTATGGCTACACCTTC.

This clone was seen only a few times. V and J are TRBV7-9 and TRBJ1-4; D might be TRBD1 (5 bases). CDR3 size: 16 residues. V was trimmed by 1 base and J by 7 bases, leaving 16 bases between them. Germline-derived CDR1 and CDR2 are SEHNR and FQNEAQ (reference sequence). CDR3 protein: CASSLGTPRLFEKLFF. The CDR3 DNA reads TGTGCCAGCAGCTTAGGGACACCTAGATTGTTTGAAAAACTGTTTTTT.